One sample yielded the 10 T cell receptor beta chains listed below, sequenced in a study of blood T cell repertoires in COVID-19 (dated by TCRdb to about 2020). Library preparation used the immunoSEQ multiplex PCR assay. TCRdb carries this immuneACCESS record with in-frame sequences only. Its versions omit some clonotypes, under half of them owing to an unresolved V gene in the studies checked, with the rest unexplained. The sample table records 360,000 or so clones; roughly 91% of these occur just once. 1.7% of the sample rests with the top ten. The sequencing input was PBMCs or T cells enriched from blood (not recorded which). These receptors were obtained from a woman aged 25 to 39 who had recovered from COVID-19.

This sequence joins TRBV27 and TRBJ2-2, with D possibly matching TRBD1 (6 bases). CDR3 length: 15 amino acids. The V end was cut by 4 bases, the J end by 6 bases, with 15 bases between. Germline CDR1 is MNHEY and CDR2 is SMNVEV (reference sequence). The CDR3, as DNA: TGTGCCAGCAGTTCTCGCCCGGGACACGCCGGGGAGCTGTTTTTT. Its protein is CASSSRPGHAGELFF.

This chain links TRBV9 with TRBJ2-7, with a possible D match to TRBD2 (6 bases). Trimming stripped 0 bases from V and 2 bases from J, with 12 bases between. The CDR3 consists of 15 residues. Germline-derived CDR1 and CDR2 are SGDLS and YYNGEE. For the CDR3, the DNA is TGTGCCAGCAGCGTAGGGGAGGCCAGGACCTACGAGCAGTACTTC. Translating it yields CASSVGEARTYEQYF.

CDR3 bases: TGTGCCAGCGGAGGGGAAGTGAACACTGAAGCTTTCTTT. Its translation is CASGGEVNTEAFF. The rearrangement uses TRBV2 and TRBJ1-1; possibly TRBD1 for D (5 bases). V was shortened by 8 bases and J by 0 bases, with 10 bases between the two germline ends. This CDR3 comprises 13 residues. The germline V gene encodes CDR1 SNHLY and CDR2 FYNNEI.

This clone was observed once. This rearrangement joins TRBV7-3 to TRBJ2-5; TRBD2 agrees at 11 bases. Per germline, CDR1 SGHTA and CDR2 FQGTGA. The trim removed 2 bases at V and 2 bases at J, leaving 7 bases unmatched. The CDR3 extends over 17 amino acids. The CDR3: CASSLGLAGGTQETQYF. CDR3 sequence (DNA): TGTGCCAGCAGCTTAGGGCTAGCGGGGGGTACTCAAGAGACCCAGTACTTC.

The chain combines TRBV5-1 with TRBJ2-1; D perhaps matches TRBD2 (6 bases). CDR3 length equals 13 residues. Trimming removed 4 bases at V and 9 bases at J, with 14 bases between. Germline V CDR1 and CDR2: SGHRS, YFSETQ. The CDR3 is CASSPRRGTEQFF. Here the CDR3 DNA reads TGCGCCAGCAGCCCCCGGAGGGGTACTGAGCAGTTCTTC.

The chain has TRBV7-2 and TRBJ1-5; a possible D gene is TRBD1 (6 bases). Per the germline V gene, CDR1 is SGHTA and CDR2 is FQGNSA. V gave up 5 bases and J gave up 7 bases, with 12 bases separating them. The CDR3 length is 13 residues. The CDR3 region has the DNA TGTGCCAGCAGCATAAGGGGACAACAGCCCCAGCATTTT. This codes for CASSIRGQQPQHF.

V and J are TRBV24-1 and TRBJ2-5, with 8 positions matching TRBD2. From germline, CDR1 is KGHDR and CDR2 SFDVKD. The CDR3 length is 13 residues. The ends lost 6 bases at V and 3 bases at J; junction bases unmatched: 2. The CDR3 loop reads CATSQAGEETQYF. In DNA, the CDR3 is TGTGCCACCAGTCAAGCGGGGGAAGAGACCCAGTACTTC.

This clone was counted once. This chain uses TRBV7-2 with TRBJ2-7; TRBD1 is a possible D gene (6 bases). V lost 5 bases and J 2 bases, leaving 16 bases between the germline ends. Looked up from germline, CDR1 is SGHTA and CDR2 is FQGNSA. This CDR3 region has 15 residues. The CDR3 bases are TGTGCCAGCAGCCCGCATATGGGGACAACCTACGAGCAGTACTTC. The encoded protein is CASSPHMGTTYEQYF. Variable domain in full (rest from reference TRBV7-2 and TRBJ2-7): GAGVSQSPSNKVTEKGKDVELRCDPISGHTALYWYRQSLGQGLEFLIYFQGNSAPDKSGLPSDRFSAERTGGSVSTLTIQRTQQEDSAVYLCASSPHMGTTYEQYFGPGTRLTVT.

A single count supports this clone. DNA for the CDR3: TGCGCCAGCAGCTTGGACGGTTCTAGCACAGATACGCAGTATTTT. Its translation: CASSLDGSSTDTQYF. The chain uses TRBV5-1 and TRBJ2-3; unclear D gene. The germline V gene has CDR1 SGHRS and CDR2 YFSETQ. The CDR3 spans 15 residues. Trimming left V 0 bases short and J 0 bases short, with 8 bases between.

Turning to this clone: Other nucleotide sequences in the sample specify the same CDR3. The CDR3 spells CASSPGMNTEAFF. The CDR3 DNA reads TGTGCCAGCAGTCCAGGAATGAACACTGAAGCTTTCTTT. The rearrangement links TRBV6-5 to TRBJ1-1; D unclear. CDR3 length equals 13 residues. V was cut by 5 bases and J by 0 bases, with 7 bases left in between. Germline V gives CDR1 MNHEY, CDR2 SVGAGI.